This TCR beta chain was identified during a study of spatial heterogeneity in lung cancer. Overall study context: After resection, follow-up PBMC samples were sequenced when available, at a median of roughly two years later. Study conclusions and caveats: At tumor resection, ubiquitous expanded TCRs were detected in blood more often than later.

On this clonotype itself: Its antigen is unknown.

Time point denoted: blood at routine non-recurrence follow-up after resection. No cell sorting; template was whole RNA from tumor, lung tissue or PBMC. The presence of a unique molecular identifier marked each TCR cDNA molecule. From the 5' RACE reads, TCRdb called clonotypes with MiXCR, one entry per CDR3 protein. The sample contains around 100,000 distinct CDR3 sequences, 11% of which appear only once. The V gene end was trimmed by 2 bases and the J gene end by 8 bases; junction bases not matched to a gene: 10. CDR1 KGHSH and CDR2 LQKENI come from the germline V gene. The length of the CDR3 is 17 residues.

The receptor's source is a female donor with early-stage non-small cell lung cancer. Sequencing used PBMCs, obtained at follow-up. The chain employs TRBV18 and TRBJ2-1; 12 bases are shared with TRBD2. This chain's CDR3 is CASSPCLGLAGYHEQFF. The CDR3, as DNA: TGTGCCAGCTCACCATGTCTTGGACTAGCGGGATATCATGAGCAGTTCTTC.